A single sample gave rise to the 4 T cell receptor beta chains below, sequenced in a study of cytomegalovirus exposure and HLA in healthy donors. The primer mix had 60 Vbeta and 13 Jbeta primers. Sequenced by immunoSEQ multiplex PCR; TCRdb stores in-frame clones only, minus some. Altogether about 80,000 clones are present, 62% being singletons, with the ten largest covering 4.4%. Input material: PBMCs. The receptor set was obtained from a male donor in good health and CMV-seropositive.

The J gene is TRBJ2-7, the V gene TRBV28; 9 positions match TRBD1. Germline CDR1 and CDR2: MDHEN and SYDVKM. Losses at the gene ends were 5 bases for V and 5 bases for J; bases not matched to a gene: 16. This CDR3 spans 17 amino acids. CDR3 bases: TGTGCCAGCAGTGCCGCTTCGGGACAGGGAGCGCCACACGAGCAGTACTTC. Its protein product is CASSAASGQGAPHEQYF. Full variable domain (rest looked up from reference TRBV28 and TRBJ2-7): DVKVTQSSRYLVKRTGEKVFLECVQDMDHENMFWYRQDPGLGLRLIYFSYDVKMKEKGDIPEGYSVSREKKERFSLILESASTNQTSMYLCASSAASGQGAPHEQYFGPGTRLTVT.

The chain couples TRBV7-9 to TRBJ2-2; D is unresolved. CDR3 length: 13 residues. V lost 7 bases and J lost 0, with 6 bases in between. The germline V gene encodes CDR1 SEHNR and CDR2 FQNEAQ (reference sequence). CDR3 coding DNA: TGTGCCAGCAACACAGCGAACACCGGGGAGCTGTTTTTT. Translated, it gives CASNTANTGELFF. Full variable domain (outside the CDR3, taken from reference TRBV7-9 and TRBJ2-2): DTGVSQNPRHKITKRGQNVTFRCDPISEHNRLYWYRQTLGQGPEFLTYFQNEAQLEKSRLLSDRFSAERPKGSFSTLEIQRTEQGDSAMYLCASNTANTGELFFGEGSRLTVL.

This rearrangement joins TRBV27 to TRBJ1-1; D remains unclear. The V gene's germline CDR1 is MNHEY and CDR2 SMNVEV (reference sequence). The CDR3 consists of 13 residues. Trimming stripped 6 bases from V and 3 bases from J, with 11 bases between. The CDR3 loop is CASRGKEDTEAFF. In DNA, the CDR3 is TGTGCCAGCAGAGGGAAGGAGGACACTGAAGCTTTCTTT.

The V call is TRBV19, the J call TRBJ2-5; 9 nucleotides agree with TRBD2. The CDR3 sequence is 15 residues long. Germline trimming cut 0 bases from V and 7 bases from J; bases unmatched to any gene: 6. Germline CDR1 is LNHDA and CDR2 is SQIVND (reference sequence). The CDR3 DNA reads TGTGCCAGTAGTATAGAGGGCGGCGGGAGGGGGACCCAGTACTTC. This codes for CASSIEGGGRGTQYF.